Sequencing of this TCR beta chain was carried out in a study of control samples from healthy donors and cancer patients (dated by TCRdb to about 2020). The library came from the immunoSEQ multiplex PCR assay. The source is immuneACCESS, and TCRdb retained only in-frame sequences with V and J called. Part of the clones is not carried over; for the studies checked, unresolved V genes explain less than half of this, and the remainder is unexplained. Present in this sample are 97,000 or so clones, 92% of which were seen just once. The ten largest clonotypes hold 2% to 3% of the sample. Between the V and J ends, shortened by 4 bases and 6 bases respectively, the junction contains 14 bases. CDR1 and CDR2, per the germline V gene, are SGHTA and FQGTGA. Counted from cysteine to phenylalanine, this CDR3 has 14 amino acids. Only the CDR3 DNA is retained, 42 bases long and in frame from the first base. Points on this clone: The clone's antigen remains unknown. One base away there is no much larger clone; base qualities are not given.

This chain joins TRBV7-3 to TRBJ2-3; possibly the D gene is TRBD1, per 5 matching bases. Sequences were obtained from blood. This TCR came from a woman in her late teens or twenties in good health. The DNA sequence is given as TGTGCCAGCAGCTCAGGGCCGGTACTCGATACGCAGTATTTT. Translated, this is CASSSGPVLDTQYF.